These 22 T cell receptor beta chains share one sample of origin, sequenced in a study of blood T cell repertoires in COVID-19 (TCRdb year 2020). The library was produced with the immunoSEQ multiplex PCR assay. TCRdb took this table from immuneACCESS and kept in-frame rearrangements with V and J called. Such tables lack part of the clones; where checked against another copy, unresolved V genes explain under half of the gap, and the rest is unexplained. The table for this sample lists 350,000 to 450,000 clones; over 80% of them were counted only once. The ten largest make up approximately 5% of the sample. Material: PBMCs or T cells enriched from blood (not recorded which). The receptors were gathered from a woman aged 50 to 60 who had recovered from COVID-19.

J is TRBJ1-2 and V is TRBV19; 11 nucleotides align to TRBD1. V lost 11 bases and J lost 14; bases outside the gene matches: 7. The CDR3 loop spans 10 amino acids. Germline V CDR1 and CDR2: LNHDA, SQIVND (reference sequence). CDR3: CAGKDRGQTF. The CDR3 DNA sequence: TGTGCCGGAAAGGACAGGGGGCAAACCTTC.

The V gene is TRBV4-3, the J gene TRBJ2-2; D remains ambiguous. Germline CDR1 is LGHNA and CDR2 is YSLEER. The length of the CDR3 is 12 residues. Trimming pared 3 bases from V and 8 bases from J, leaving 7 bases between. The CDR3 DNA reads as TGCGCCAGCAGCCACTTCGGGGGGGAGCTGTTTTTT. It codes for CASSHFGGELFF.

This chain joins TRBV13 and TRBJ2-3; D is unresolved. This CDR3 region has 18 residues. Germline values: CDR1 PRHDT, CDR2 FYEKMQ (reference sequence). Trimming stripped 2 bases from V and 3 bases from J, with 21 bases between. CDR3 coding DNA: TGTGCCAGCAGCTTACAAGCTAGTTGGCCGATCGGAACAGATACGCAGTATTTT. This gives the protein CASSLQASWPIGTDTQYF.

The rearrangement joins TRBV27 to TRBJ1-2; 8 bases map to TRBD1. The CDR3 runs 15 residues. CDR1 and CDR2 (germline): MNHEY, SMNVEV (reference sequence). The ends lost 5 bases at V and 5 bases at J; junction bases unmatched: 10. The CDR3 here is CASSPLGQGYYGYTF. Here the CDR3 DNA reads TGTGCCAGCAGTCCCCTCGGACAGGGCTATTATGGCTACACCTTC.

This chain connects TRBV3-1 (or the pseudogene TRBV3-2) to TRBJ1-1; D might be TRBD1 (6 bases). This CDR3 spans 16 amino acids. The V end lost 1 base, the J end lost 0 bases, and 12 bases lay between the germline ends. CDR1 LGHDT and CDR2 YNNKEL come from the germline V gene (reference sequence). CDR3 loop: CASSQAMDRLNTEAFF. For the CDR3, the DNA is TGTGCCAGCAGCCAAGCGATGGACAGACTGAACACTGAAGCTTTCTTT.

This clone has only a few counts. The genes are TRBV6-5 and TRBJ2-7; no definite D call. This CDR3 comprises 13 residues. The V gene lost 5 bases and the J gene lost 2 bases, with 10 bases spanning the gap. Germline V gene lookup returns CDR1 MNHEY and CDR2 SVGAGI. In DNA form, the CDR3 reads TGTGCCAGCAGTCTGGCCCCGCCCTACGAGCAGTACTTC. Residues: CASSLAPPYEQYF.

The CDR3 loop reads CASSPSSGSYNEQFF. CDR3 bases: TGTGCCAGCTCACCTAGTAGCGGGAGTTACAATGAGCAGTTCTTC. The chain couples TRBV18 to TRBJ2-1, with 9 bases that match TRBD2. CDR1 is KGHSH and CDR2 is LQKENI in the germline V gene. The V segment lost 3 bases and the J segment 4 bases; nucleotides outside the gene matches: 4. CDR3 length equals 15 residues.

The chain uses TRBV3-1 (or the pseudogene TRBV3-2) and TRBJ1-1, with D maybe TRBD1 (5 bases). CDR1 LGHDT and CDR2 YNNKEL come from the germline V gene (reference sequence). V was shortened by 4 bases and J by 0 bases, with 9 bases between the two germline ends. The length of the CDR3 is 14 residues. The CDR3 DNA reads TGTGCCAGCAGCCGACAGACGATGAACACTGAAGCTTTCTTT. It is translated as CASSRQTMNTEAFF.

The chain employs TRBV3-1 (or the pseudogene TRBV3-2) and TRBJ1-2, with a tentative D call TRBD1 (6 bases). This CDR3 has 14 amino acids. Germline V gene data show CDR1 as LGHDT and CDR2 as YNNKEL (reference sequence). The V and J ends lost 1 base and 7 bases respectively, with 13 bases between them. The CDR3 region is CASSQGTQGSGYTF. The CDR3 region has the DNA TGTGCCAGCAGCCAAGGTACACAGGGAAGTGGCTACACCTTC.

The DNA of the CDR3 is TGTGCCAGTAGGGTTCCCAGAGGAAATGAAAAACTGTTTTTT. It encodes CASRVPRGNEKLFF. The chain combines TRBV19 with TRBJ1-4; no firm D call. The CDR3 consists of 14 residues. CDR1 and CDR2 from the germline V gene are LNHDA and SQIVND (reference sequence). Between the trimmed V and J ends, which lost 6 bases and 5 bases, there was a span of 13 bases.

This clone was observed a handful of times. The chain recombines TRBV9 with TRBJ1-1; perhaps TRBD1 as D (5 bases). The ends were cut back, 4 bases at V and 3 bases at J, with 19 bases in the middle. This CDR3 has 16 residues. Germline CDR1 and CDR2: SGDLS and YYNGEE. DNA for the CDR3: TGTGCCAGCAGCCCACGGGGGGTAGGCGTGGACACTGAAGCTTTCTTT. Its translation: CASSPRGVGVDTEAFF.

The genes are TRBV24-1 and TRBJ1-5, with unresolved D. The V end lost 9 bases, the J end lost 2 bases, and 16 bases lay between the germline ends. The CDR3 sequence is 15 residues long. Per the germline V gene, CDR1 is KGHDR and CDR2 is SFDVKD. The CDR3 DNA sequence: TGTGCCACCCGGCGGGTTTCCCCCGGCAATCAGCCCCAGCATTTT. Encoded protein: CATRRVSPGNQPQHF.

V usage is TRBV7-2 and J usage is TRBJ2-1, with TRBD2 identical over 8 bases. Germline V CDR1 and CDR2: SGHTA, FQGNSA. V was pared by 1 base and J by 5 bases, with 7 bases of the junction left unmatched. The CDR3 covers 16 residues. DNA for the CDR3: TGTGCCAGCAGCTTAGTGGGACTAGGGGGGAACAATGAGCAGTTCTTC. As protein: CASSLVGLGGNNEQFF.

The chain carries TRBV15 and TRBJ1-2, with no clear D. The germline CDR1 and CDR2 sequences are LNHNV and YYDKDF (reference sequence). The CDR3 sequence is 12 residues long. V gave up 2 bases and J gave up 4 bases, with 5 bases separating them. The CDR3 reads CATSRPSYGYTF. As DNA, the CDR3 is TGTGCCACCAGCAGACCCAGCTATGGCTACACCTTC.

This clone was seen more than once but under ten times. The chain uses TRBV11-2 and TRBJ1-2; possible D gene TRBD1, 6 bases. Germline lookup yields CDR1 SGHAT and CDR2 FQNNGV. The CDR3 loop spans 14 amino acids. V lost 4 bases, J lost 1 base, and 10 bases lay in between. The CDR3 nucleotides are TGTGCCAGCAGCTCGGACAGCCTTAACTATGGCTACACCTTC. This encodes CASSSDSLNYGYTF.

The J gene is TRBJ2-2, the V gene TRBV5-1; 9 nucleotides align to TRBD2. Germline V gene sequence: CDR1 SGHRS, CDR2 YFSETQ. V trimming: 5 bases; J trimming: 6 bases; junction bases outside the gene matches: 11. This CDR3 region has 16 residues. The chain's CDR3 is CASSSGTSYFAGELFF. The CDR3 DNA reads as TGCGCCAGCAGTTCGGGGACTAGCTATTTCGCCGGGGAGCTGTTTTTT.

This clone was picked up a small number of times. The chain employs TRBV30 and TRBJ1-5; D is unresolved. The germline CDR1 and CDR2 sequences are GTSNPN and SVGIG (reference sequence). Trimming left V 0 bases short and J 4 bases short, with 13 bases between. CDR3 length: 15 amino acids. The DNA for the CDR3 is TGTGCCTGGAGTGTCAGCGGACCGACAAATCAGCCCCAGCATTTT. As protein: CAWSVSGPTNQPQHF.

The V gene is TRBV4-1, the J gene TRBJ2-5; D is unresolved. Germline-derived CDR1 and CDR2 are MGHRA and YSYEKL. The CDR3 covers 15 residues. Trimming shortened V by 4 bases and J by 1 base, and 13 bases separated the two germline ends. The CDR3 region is CASSPHFSGQETQYF. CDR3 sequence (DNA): TGCGCCAGCAGCCCTCATTTCTCGGGCCAAGAGACCCAGTACTTC.

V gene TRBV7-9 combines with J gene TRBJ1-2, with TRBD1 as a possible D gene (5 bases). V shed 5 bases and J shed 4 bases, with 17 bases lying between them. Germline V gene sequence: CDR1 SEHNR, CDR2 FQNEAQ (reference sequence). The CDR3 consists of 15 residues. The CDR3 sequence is CASSAGPGVTYGYTF. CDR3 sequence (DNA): TGTGCCAGCAGCGCGGGACCGGGGGTTACCTATGGCTACACCTTC. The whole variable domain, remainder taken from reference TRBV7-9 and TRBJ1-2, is DTGVSQNPRHKITKRGQNVTFRCDPISEHNRLYWYRQTLGQGPEFLTYFQNEAQLEKSRLLSDRFSAERPKGSFSTLEIQRTEQGDSAMYLCASSAGPGVTYGYTFGSGTRLTVV.

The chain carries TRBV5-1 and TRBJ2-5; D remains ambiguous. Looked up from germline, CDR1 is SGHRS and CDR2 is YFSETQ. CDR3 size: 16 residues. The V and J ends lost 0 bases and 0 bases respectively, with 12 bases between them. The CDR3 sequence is CASSLDTVMYQETQYF. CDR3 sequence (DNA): TGCGCCAGCAGCTTGGATACAGTAATGTACCAAGAGACCCAGTACTTC.

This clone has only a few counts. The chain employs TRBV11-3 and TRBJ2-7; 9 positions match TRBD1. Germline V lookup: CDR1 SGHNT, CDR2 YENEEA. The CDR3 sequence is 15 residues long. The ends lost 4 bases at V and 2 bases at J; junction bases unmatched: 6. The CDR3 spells CASSSKTGGTYEQYF. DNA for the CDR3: TGTGCCAGCAGCTCCAAGACAGGGGGAACCTACGAGCAGTACTTC.

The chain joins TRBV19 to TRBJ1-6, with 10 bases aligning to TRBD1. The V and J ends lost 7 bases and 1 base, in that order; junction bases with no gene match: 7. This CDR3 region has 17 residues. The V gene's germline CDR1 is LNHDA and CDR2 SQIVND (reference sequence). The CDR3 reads CASKETGGPSYNSPLHF. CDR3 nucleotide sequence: TGTGCCAGTAAAGAGACAGGGGGCCCGTCCTATAATTCACCCCTCCACTTT.